Below are 13 T cell receptor beta chains sequenced from a single sample in a study of post-analysis software for immune sequencing data. Findings of the study overall: Controls showed lower frequencies than patients for roughly 5 TRBV segments, and TRBV5-6, TRBV5-1 and TRBV20-1 were among these.

Libraries were made from TCR beta cDNA, and they carried unique molecular identifiers. One entry per CDR3 protein, called by TCRdb with MiXCR from the PCR reads. This sample has almost 700,000 distinct CDR3 sequences, with 59% found just once. Antigen specificity for these receptors is unknown. Sequenced sample: blood. The receptors shown here come from a girl aged 2-9 years with multiple sclerosis.

The chain is built from TRBV19 and TRBJ2-1; D might be TRBD1 or TRBD2, each matching 5 bases. The CDR3 length is 18 residues. CDR1 is LNHDA, CDR2 SQIVND, per germline (reference sequence). Between the trimmed V and J ends, which lost 2 bases and 0 bases, there was a span of 17 bases. The CDR3 sequence is CASSIHEGTGSSYNEQFF. CDR3 bases: TGTGCCAGTAGTATACACGAGGGGACGGGTAGCTCCTACAATGAGCAGTTCTTC. Supplemented by reference TRBV19 and TRBJ2-1, the full variable domain reads DGGITQSPKYLFRKEGQNVTLSCEQNLNHDAMYWYRQDPGQGLRLIYYSQIVNDFQKGDIAEGYSVSREKKESFPLTVTSAQKNPTAFYLCASSIHEGTGSSYNEQFFGPGTRLTVL.

This sequence joins TRBV29-1 and TRBJ2-5; D might be TRBD1 (5 bases). The CDR3 loop spans 13 amino acids. V was clipped by 3 bases and J by 5 bases, with 13 bases between them. Germline V lookup: CDR1 SQVTM, CDR2 ANQGSEA. CDR3 residues: CSVDRAGSETQYF. The CDR3 bases are TGCAGCGTTGATCGGGCAGGGTCGGAGACCCAGTACTTC.

This clonotype was detected only once. The chain uses TRBV20-1 and TRBJ2-3; the D is unclear. The CDR3 has 12 residues. Germline V gene data show CDR1 as DFQATT and CDR2 as SNEGSKA (reference sequence). Trimming took 2 bases from V and 1 from J, leaving 4 bases between them. The CDR3 region is CSARSRTDTQYF. The CDR3, as DNA: TGCAGTGCTAGAAGTCGCACAGATACGCAGTATTTT.

This clonotype was seen a few times. V and J are TRBV7-2 and TRBJ2-7; D is unclear. This CDR3 has 13 residues. V lost 2 bases and J 6 bases, leaving 11 bases between the germline ends. Germline V lookup: CDR1 SGHTA, CDR2 FQGNSA. DNA of the CDR3: TGTGCCAGCAGCTTATCCGTCAACTCCGAGCAGTACTTC. This encodes CASSLSVNSEQYF.

V gene TRBV29-1 combines with J gene TRBJ1-1; D is unresolved. The germline V and J ends were trimmed by 2 bases and 4 bases, with 5 bases remaining between them. CDR1 is SQVTM, CDR2 ANQGSEA, per germline. The CDR3 is 11 amino acids. The CDR3 sequence: CSVELVTEAFF. Here the CDR3 DNA reads TGCAGCGTTGAATTGGTCACTGAAGCTTTCTTT.

This clonotype was counted between two and nine times. The rearrangement links TRBV6-6 to TRBJ2-7; a weak D match, TRBD1 (5 bases). CDR3 size: 12 residues. The V gene's germline CDR1 is MNHNY and CDR2 SVGAGI (reference sequence). Trimming removed 6 bases from V and 4 bases from J, with 10 bases in between. The CDR3 DNA sequence: TGTGCCAGCAGACAAGGGGCGTACGAGCAGTACTTC. Translation: CASRQGAYEQYF.

This clonotype was counted between two and nine times. The rearrangement links TRBV4-1 to TRBJ2-5; 12 bases are a match to TRBD2. Germline values: CDR1 MGHRA, CDR2 YSYEKL. Trimming removed 1 base from V and 4 bases from J; junction bases left unmatched: 7. The CDR3 is made up of 17 amino acids. Here the CDR3 DNA reads TGCGCCAGCAGCCAAGTTCTAGCGGGAGGGCCGGGAGAGACCCAGTACTTC. Amino acids: CASSQVLAGGPGETQYF.

The chain carries TRBV15 and TRBJ2-1, with 9 bases that match TRBD2. In germline, CDR1 is LNHNV, CDR2 YYDKDF (reference sequence). V was pared by 8 bases and J by 6 bases, with 8 bases of the junction left unmatched. The CDR3 is made up of 14 amino acids. The DNA for the CDR3 is TGTGCCACCGAGGGGCGGGGGGGCATCAATGAGCAGTTCTTC. Its translation: CATEGRGGINEQFF.

This clonotype has only one observation. The chain links TRBV7-3 to TRBJ2-1; the match to TRBD1 covers 7 bases. The CDR3 extends over 16 amino acids. Germline V CDR1 and CDR2: SGHTA, FQGTGA. After removal of 1 base from V and 1 base from J, the junction contained 4 bases not matched to a gene. This chain's CDR3 is CASSLKETGSYNEQFF. Here the CDR3 DNA reads TGTGCCAGCAGCTTAAAGGAGACAGGGTCCTACAATGAGCAGTTCTTC.

The chain links TRBV15 to TRBJ2-7; D possibly corresponds to TRBD2 (5 bases). Trimming removed 1 base at V and 5 bases at J, with 15 bases between. Looked up from germline, CDR1 is LNHNV and CDR2 is YYDKDF (reference sequence). This CDR3 has 15 residues. CDR3 DNA: TGTGCCACCAGCAGAGGCGGGTCAGGCGGAGACGAGCAGTACTTC. Amino acids: CATSRGGSGGDEQYF.

The rearrangement links TRBV6-5 to TRBJ2-3, with D perhaps TRBD1 (6 bases). V lost 3 bases and J 2 bases, leaving 15 bases between the germline ends. The CDR3 consists of 16 residues. Germline V CDR1 and CDR2: MNHEY, SVGAGI. The CDR3 coding sequence is TGTGCCAGCAGTTATACCGACAGGATATCCACAGATACGCAGTATTTT. Amino acids: CASSYTDRISTDTQYF.

This chain joins TRBV6-5 and TRBJ1-1; D gene unclear. V lost 4 bases to trimming and J lost 3 bases, with 12 bases between them. This CDR3 contains 14 residues. Germline-derived CDR1 and CDR2 are MNHEY and SVGAGI. This chain's CDR3 is CASSSTTADTEAFF. DNA for the CDR3: TGTGCCAGCAGTTCAACTACAGCGGACACTGAAGCTTTCTTT.

The chain links TRBV29-1 to TRBJ2-7; the match to TRBD2 covers 14 bases. The CDR3 has 14 residues. Germline CDR1 reads SQVTM; CDR2 reads ANQGSEA. V lost 6 bases, J lost 5 bases, and 6 bases stayed unmatched. CDR3 coding DNA: TGCAGCGTGGTCGGACTAGCGGGAGGTGACGAGCAGTACTTC. It encodes CSVVGLAGGDEQYF.